Below, 14 T cell receptor beta chains from the same sample are listed, as sequenced in a study of blood T cell repertoires in COVID-19. Assay used: immunoSEQ multiplex PCR; TCRdb lists only in-frame clones, some missing. The repertoire has under 150,000 clones, 85% to 90% of them found once; the top ten carry 4.6%. The sample comprised peripheral blood. Source of these receptors: a woman aged 45 to 65 with acute or convalescent COVID-19.

The V call is TRBV28, the J call TRBJ1-2, with D tentatively TRBD1 (5 bases). Deletions cut 5 bases from V and 2 bases from J, with 18 bases between. The CDR3 is made up of 16 amino acids. Germline CDR1 and CDR2: MDHEN and SYDVKM. The CDR3 nucleotides read TGTGCCAGCAGTCCCGAACGTTCGACAGCCAACTATGGCTACACCTTC. Translation: CASSPERSTANYGYTF.

Written as DNA, the CDR3 is TGTGCCAGCAGCTTAGGCCAGGAATTGAGCTTGGACACTGAAGCTTTCTTT. Protein product: CASSLGQELSLDTEAFF. The chain carries TRBV7-4 and TRBJ1-1; the D is unclear. CDR3 length: 17 residues. Trimming took off 1 base at V and 3 bases at J, with 18 bases between the two ends. Germline CDR1 reads SGHVT; CDR2 reads SQSDAQ.

The chain uses TRBV6-1 and TRBJ1-6; 7 bases line up with TRBD1. Germline CDR1 reads MNHNS; CDR2 reads SASEGT. This CDR3 comprises 14 residues. The V segment lost 7 bases and the J segment 5 bases; nucleotides outside the gene matches: 5. The CDR3 DNA is TGTGCCAGCACCCCTCAGGGGGATAATTCACCCCTCCACTTT. This codes for CASTPQGDNSPLHF.

A few counts support this clone. The CDR3, as DNA: TGTGCCAGCAGCCGATTGGGAGCGGAGAACACCGGGGAGCTGTTTTTT. This gives the protein CASSRLGAENTGELFF. The rearrangement uses TRBV14 and TRBJ2-2; tentatively, D is TRBD2 (5 bases). Germline V gene data show CDR1 as SGHDN and CDR2 as FVKESK. The CDR3 is 16 residues long. Trimming removed 4 bases from V and 1 base from J, with 13 bases in between.

The chain carries TRBV27 and TRBJ1-2; TRBD1 aligns across 7 bases. The CDR3 totals 17 residues. The germline V gene encodes CDR1 MNHEY and CDR2 SMNVEV (reference sequence). V shed 5 bases, J shed 1 base, and the junction held 13 bases outside the gene matches. This CDR3 reads CASSTRQGGGVNYGYTF. DNA for the CDR3: TGTGCCAGCAGTACCCGACAGGGTGGAGGGGTTAACTATGGCTACACCTTC.

The V and J genes are TRBV10-3 and TRBJ1-1, with 8 bases lining up with TRBD1. The CDR3 has 13 amino acids. The ends lost 6 bases at V and 1 base at J; junction bases unmatched: 1. Germline V CDR1 and CDR2: ENHRY, SYGVKD. CDR3 in DNA: TGTGCCATCAGGGGACAGGCGAACACTGAAGCTTTCTTT. This encodes CAIRGQANTEAFF.

The V call is TRBV18, the J call TRBJ2-6, with no clear D. There are 15 residues in the CDR3. The germline V and J ends were trimmed by 3 bases and 0 bases, with 6 bases remaining between them. The V gene's germline CDR1 is KGHSH and CDR2 LQKENI. CDR3 sequence: CASSPPYSGANVLTF. The CDR3 nucleotides read TGTGCCAGCTCACCCCCTTACTCTGGGGCCAACGTCCTGACTTTC.

The V call is TRBV25-1, the J call TRBJ1-1, with 10 nucleotides matching TRBD1. The germline CDR1 and CDR2 sequences are MGHDK and SYGVNS. The CDR3 totals 15 residues. V lost 7 bases and J lost 1; bases outside the gene matches: 6. In nucleotides, the CDR3 is TGTGCCAGCAAGGAGACAGGGGGCAGGAACACTGAAGCTTTCTTT. Its translation: CASKETGGRNTEAFF.

This sequence joins TRBV6-5 and TRBJ1-1; tentatively, D is TRBD1 (6 bases). The germline CDR1 and CDR2 sequences are MNHEY and SVGAGI. The CDR3 is 15 residues long. The V end lost 7 bases, the J end lost 7 bases, and 22 bases lay between the germline ends. Here the CDR3 DNA reads TGTGCCAGCATCCTCGTCCAAGGGGGTCGTCATGAAGCTTTCTTT. It yields the protein CASILVQGGRHEAFF.

The gene calls are TRBV29-1 and TRBJ1-4, with a possible D match to TRBD1 (5 bases). CDR1 is SQVTM and CDR2 is ANQGSEA in the germline V gene. The CDR3 consists of 12 residues. V gave up 6 bases and J gave up 8 bases, with 13 bases separating them. This chain's CDR3 is CSVGRGDEKLFF. The CDR3 DNA reads TGCAGCGTGGGACGGGGGGACGAAAAACTGTTTTTT. The full variable domain, its missing parts supplied by reference TRBV29-1 and TRBJ1-4, is SAVISQKPSRDICQRGTSLTIQCQVDSQVTMMFWYRQQPGQSLTLIATANQGSEATYESGFVIDKFPISRPNLTFSTLTVSNMSPEDSSIYLCSVGRGDEKLFFGSGTQLSVL.

The chain is built from TRBV7-8 and TRBJ1-1; D remains ambiguous. V was cut by 4 bases and J by 1 base, with 13 bases left in between. Per the germline V gene, CDR1 is SGHVS and CDR2 is FQNEAQ. The CDR3 has 15 amino acids. This CDR3 is CASSSKHRGNTEAFF. In nucleotides, the CDR3 is TGTGCCAGCAGCTCCAAACACCGAGGGAACACTGAAGCTTTCTTT. The full variable domain, in which reference TRBV7-8 and TRBJ1-1 provide the parts outside the CDR3, is GAGVSQSPRYKVAKRGQDVALRCDPISGHVSLFWYQQALGQGPEFLTYFQNEAQLDKSGLPSDRFFAERPEGSVSTLKIQRTQQEDSAVYLCASSSKHRGNTEAFFGQGTRLTVV.

The V and J genes are TRBV7-2 and TRBJ1-2; possible D gene TRBD1, 6 bases. CDR1 and CDR2 from the germline V gene are SGHTA and FQGNSA. Between the trimmed V and J ends, which lost 5 bases and 4 bases, there was a span of 14 bases. CDR3 length equals 14 residues. Here the CDR3 reads CASSVWGGPYGYTF. The CDR3 DNA follows: TGTGCCAGCAGCGTGTGGGGGGGGCCCTATGGCTACACCTTC.

The V gene is TRBV3-1 (or the pseudogene TRBV3-2), the J gene TRBJ1-3; no reliable D call. With 4 bases removed from V and 7 bases from J, the gap between germline ends came to 14 bases. Germline CDR1 reads LGHDT; CDR2 reads YNNKEL (reference sequence). CDR3 length: 14 amino acids. This chain's CDR3 is CASSPQAGGNTIYF. The CDR3 coding sequence is TGTGCCAGCAGCCCTCAAGCGGGAGGGAACACCATATATTTT.

CDR3 coding DNA: TGTGCCAGCCCCCCGGGTGTCACGAATCAGCCCCAGCATTTT. This sequence encodes CASPPGVTNQPQHF. The chain combines TRBV21-1 with TRBJ1-5. TRBV21-1 is a known pseudogene. The CDR3 consists of 14 residues.